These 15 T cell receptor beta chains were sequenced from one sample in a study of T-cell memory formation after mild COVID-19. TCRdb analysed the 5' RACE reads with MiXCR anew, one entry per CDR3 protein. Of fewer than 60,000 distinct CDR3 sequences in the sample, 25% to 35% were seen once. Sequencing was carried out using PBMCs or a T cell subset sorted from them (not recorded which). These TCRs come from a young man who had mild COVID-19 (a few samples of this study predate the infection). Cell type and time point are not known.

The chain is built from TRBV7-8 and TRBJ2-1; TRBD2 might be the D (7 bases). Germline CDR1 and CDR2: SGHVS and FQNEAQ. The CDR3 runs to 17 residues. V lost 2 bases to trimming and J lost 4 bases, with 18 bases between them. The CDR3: CASSLLPSGGGYNEQFF. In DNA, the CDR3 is TGTGCCAGCAGCTTATTACCCTCGGGGGGCGGATACAATGAGCAGTTCTTC.

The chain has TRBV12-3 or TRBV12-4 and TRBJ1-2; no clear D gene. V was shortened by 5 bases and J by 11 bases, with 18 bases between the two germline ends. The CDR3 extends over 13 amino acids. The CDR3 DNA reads TGTGCCAGCAGTCACTCGGCCAGTCCGGGGTACACCTTC. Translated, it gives CASSHSASPGYTF.

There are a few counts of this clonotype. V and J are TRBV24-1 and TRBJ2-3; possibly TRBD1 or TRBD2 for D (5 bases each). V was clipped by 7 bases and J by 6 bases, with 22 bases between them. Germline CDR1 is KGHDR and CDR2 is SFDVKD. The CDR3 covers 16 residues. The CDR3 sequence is CATSAEGPSAVDTQYF. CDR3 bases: TGTGCCACCAGCGCCGAGGGGCCTTCAGCAGTGGATACGCAGTATTTT.

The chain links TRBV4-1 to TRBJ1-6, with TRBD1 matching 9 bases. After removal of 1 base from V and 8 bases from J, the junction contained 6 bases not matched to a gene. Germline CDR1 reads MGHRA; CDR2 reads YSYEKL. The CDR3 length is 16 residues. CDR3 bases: TGCGCCAGCAGCCAAGGACAGGGGGAGGTTGATTCACCCCTCCACTTT. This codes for CASSQGQGEVDSPLHF.

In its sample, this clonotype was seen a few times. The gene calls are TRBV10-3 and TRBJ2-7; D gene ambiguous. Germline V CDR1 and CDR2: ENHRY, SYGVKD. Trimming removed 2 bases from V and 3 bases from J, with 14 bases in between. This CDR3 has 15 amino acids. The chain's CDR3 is CAISEGPQVVYEQYF. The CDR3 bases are TGTGCCATCAGTGAGGGTCCCCAGGTCGTCTACGAGCAGTACTTC.

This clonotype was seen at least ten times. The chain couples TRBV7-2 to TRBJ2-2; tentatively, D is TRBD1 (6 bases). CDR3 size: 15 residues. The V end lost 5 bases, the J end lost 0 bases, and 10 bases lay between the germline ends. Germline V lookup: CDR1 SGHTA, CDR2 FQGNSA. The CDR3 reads CASSPEGANTGELFF. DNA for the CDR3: TGTGCCAGCAGCCCTGAGGGGGCGAACACCGGGGAGCTGTTTTTT. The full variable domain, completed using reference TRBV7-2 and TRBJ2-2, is GAGVSQSPSNKVTEKGKDVELRCDPISGHTALYWYRQSLGQGLEFLIYFQGNSAPDKSGLPSDRFSAERTGGSVSTLTIQRTQQEDSAVYLCASSPEGANTGELFFGEGSRLTVL.

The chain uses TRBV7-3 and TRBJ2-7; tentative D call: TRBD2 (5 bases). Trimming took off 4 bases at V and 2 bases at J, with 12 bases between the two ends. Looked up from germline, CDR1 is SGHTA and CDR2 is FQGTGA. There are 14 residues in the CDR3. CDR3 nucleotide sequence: TGTGCCAGCAGCTCCTATCCCGGGGCCTACGAGCAGTACTTC. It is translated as CASSSYPGAYEQYF.

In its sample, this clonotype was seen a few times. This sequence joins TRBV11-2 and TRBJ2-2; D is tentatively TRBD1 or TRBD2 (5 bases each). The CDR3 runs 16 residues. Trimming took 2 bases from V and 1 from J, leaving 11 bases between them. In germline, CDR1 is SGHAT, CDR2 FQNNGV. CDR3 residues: CASSLPGRKNTGELFF. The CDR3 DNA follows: TGTGCCAGCAGCTTACCGGGACGGAAGAACACCGGGGAGCTGTTTTTT.

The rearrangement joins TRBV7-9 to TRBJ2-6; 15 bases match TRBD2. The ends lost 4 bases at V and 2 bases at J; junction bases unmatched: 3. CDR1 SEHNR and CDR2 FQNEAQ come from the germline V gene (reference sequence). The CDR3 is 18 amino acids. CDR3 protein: CASSWRTSGGAGANVLTF. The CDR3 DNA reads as TGTGCCAGCAGCTGGCGGACTAGCGGGGGGGCTGGGGCCAACGTCCTGACTTTC.

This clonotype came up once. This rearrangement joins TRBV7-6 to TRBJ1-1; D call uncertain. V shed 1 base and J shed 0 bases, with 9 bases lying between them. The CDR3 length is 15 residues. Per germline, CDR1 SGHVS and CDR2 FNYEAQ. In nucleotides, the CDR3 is TGTGCCAGCAGCTTAGGAGGAGGGATGAACACTGAAGCTTTCTTT. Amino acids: CASSLGGGMNTEAFF. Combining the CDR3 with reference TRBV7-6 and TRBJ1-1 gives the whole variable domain GAGVSQSPRYKVTKRGQDVALRCDPISGHVSLYWYRQALGQGPEFLTYFNYEAQQDKSGLPNDRFSAERPEGSISTLTIQRTEQRDSAMYRCASSLGGGMNTEAFFGQGTRLTVV.

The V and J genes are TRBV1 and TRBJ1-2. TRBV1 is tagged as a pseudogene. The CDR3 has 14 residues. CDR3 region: CTSSHLHLPYGYTF. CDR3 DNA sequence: TGCACCAGCAGCCACCTCCACCTACCCTATGGCTACACCTTC.

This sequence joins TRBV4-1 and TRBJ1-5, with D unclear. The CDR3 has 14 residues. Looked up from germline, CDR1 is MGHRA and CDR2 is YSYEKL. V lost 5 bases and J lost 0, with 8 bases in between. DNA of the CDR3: TGCGCCAGCAGCGGGCCCGATAGCAATCAGCCCCAGCATTTT. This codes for CASSGPDSNQPQHF.

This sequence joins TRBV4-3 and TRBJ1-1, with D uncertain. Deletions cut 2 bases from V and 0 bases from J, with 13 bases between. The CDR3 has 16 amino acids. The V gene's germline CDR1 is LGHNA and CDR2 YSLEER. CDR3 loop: CASSQMMLSMNTEAFF. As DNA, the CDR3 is TGCGCCAGCAGCCAAATGATGTTATCCATGAACACTGAAGCTTTCTTT.

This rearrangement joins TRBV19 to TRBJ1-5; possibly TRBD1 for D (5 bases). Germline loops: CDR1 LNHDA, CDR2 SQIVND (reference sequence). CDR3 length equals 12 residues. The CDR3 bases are TGTGGAGTGGGACGGGTAAATCAGCCCCAGCATTTT. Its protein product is CGVGRVNQPQHF.

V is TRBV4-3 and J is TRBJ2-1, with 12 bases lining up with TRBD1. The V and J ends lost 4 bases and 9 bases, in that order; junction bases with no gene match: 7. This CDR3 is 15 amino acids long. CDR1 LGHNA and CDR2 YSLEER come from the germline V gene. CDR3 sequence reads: CASSPRRGQGAEQFF. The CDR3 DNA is TGCGCCAGCAGCCCGAGAAGGGGACAGGGGGCTGAGCAGTTCTTC.